Sequencing of this T cell receptor (beta chain) was carried out in a study of T cell responses to AZD1222 COVID-19 vaccine (dated by TCRdb to the early 2020s). Regarding the study in general: AZD1222 recipients with second doses at about 4 weeks or about 12 weeks were pooled, because spike-specific TCR depth and breadth did not differ between schedules. TCR sequencing was performed for about 240 trial participants, of whom around 210 were given two doses of AZD1222 and around 25 were given two doses of MenACWY control vaccine. Trial participants were enrolled by age into subgroups of 18-55, 56-69 and 70-plus years, and about 150, 27 and 61 TCR-sequenced participants, respectively, were included in these subgroups.

A remark on this clone: It has no known antigen specificity. No clone much larger than this one lies a single base away; base qualities are absent.

The time point label, as the study defines it: baseline before first vaccination. Samples from vaccinated people were obtained from the UK trials COV001 and COV002, which included a single-blind randomized controlled phase 2/3 trial of AZD1222 (ChAdOx1 nCoV-19) in healthy adults. For TCRbeta chain sequencing, PBMC samples from trial participants were taken at day 0 and at day 28 after the second dose. The germline V gene specifies SGDLS as CDR1 and YYNGEE as CDR2. The CDR3 covers 14 residues, taking in both the cysteine and the phenylalanine. Only the CDR3 part of the read is kept: 42 bases, read in frame from the first base. V is pared back by 0 bases and J by 3 bases, with 9 bases lying between the germline termini. Broad study findings and their caveats: The 56-69-year group was small, and its depth increase did not reach significance, likely because of low power. Because no samples from the day 14 peak response were available, repertoires could be characterized only after the peak T cell response. Conclusions about previously exposed vaccinees are limited because only six or seven AZD1222 recipients were SARS-CoV-2 seropositive at baseline. Most participants were white British and females outnumbered males, and the authors suggested that clonal diversity may have been underestimated. After two AZD1222 doses, spike-specific TCR breadth and depth were significantly higher than at day 0 and than in MenACWY recipients. Vaccine-associated CD4 TCRs spanned the whole spike protein, with dominant responses in regions 160-218 and 743-854. Epitopes outside the regions mutated in the B.1.351 and B.1.1.7 variants were reportedly recognized by nearly half of the unique spike-specific TCRs.

The CDR3 regions of human TCRbeta chains were analyzed by immunosequencing. In the original analysis: Repertoire TCRs were matched against a reference library of SARS-CoV-2-specific TCRs generated with the MIRA antigen-specificity platform. Breadth meant the fraction of unique TCRs that were SARS-CoV-2-associated, whereas depth meant the fraction of total T cells that were SARS-CoV-2-associated. Using the MIRA data, each spike-specific TCR was assigned both to the spike region to which the TCR was reactive and to a CD4 or CD8 class. Log10-transformed breadth and depth values were compared by one-way ANOVA with Sidak's multiple comparisons tests. TCRdb retrieved this table from immuneACCESS and kept in-frame rearrangements only. Not all clones are present; in checked studies, unresolved V genes account for under half, and no reason is known for the remainder. V and J calls plus clone size are reproduced from that table; the DNA served to infer D and trimming. This sample gives around 150,000 clones in total; roughly 90% of them show up just once. The ten largest clones take up about 1.5% of the sample.

The V and J segments used are TRBV9 and TRBJ1-1; no D gene can be assigned with confidence. This TCR was sampled from an adult in good health. The sample here was peripheral blood, taken on day 0 of AZD1222 vaccination. CDR3 reads: CASSVGALDTEAFF. Read as DNA, the sequence is TGTGCCAGCAGCGTAGGGGCGCTGGACACTGAAGCTTTCTTT.